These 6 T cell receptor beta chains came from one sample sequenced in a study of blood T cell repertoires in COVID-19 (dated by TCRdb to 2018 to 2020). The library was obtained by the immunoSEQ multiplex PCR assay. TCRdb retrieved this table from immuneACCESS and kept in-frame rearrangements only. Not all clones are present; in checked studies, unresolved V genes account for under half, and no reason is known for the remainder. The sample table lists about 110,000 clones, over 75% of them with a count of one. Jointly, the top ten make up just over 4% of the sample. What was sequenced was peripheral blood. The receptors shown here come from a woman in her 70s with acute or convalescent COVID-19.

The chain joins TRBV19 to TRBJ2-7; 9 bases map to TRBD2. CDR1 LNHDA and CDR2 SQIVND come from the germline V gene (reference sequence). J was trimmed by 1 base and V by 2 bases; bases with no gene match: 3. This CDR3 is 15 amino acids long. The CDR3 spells CASSISGGRSYEQYF. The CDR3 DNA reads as TGTGCCAGTAGTATAAGCGGGGGGCGTTCCTACGAGCAGTACTTC. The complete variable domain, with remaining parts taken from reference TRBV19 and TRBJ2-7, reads DGGITQSPKYLFRKEGQNVTLSCEQNLNHDAMYWYRQDPGQGLRLIYYSQIVNDFQKGDIAEGYSVSREKKESFPLTVTSAQKNPTAFYLCASSISGGRSYEQYFGPGTRLTVT.

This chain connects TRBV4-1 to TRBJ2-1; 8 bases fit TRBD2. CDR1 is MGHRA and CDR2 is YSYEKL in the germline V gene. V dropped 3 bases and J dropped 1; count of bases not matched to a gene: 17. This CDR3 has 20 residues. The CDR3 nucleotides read TGCGCCAGCAGCCATCCCGGGGGCCCAGCGGGAGTTCGATCCTACAATGAGCAGTTCTTC. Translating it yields CASSHPGGPAGVRSYNEQFF.

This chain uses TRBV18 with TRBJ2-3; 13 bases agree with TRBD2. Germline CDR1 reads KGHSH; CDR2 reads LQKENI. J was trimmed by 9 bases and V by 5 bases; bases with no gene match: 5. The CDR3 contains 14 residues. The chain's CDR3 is CASSTGLAGVTQYF. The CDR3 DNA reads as TGTGCCAGCTCAACTGGACTAGCGGGGGTAACGCAGTATTTT. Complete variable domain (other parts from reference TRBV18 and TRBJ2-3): NAGVMQNPRHLVRRRGQEARLRCSPMKGHSHVYWYRQLPEEGLKFMVYLQKENIIDESGMPKERFSAEFPKEGPSILRIQQVVRGDSAAYFCASSTGLAGVTQYFGPGTRLTVL.

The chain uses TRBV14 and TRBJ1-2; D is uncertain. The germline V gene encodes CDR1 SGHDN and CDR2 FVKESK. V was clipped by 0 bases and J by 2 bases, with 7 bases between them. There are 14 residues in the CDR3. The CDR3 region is CASSQDYRNYGYTF. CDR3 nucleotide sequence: TGTGCCAGCAGCCAAGACTACAGAAACTATGGCTACACCTTC.

This chain's CDR3 is CASSDGTSGSGNEQFF. DNA of the CDR3: TGTGCCAGCAGTGACGGGACTAGCGGGAGCGGGAATGAGCAGTTCTTC. This rearrangement joins TRBV6-1 to TRBJ2-1; TRBD2 matches at 14 bases. Unmatched junction bases numbered 5, after V lost 3 bases and J lost 7 bases. CDR1 and CDR2 from the germline V gene are MNHNS and SASEGT. This CDR3 region has 16 residues.

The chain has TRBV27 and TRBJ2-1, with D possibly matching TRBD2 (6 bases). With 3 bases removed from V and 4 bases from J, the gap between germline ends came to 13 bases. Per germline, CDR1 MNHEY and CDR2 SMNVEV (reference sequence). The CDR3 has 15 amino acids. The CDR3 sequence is CASSLITSLYNEQFF. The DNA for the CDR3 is TGTGCCAGCAGTTTGATTACTAGCCTTTACAATGAGCAGTTCTTC.